The rows below give T cell receptor beta chains drawn from one sample of a study of T-cell reconstitution after alpha-beta-depleted transplantation in children. A single record per CDR3 protein comes from TCRdb applying MiXCR to the PCR reads. The sample lists 500,000 or so distinct CDR3 sequences, 32% occurring once. The sequencing used PBMCs from the stem cell graft donor, collected from the stem cell graft. These TCRs come from a human donor who donated a stem cell graft to a child with aplastic anemia. Both conserved end residues are part of each CDR3. Fields, in order: clone size, J gene, V gene, D gene, CDR3 protein, CDR3 DNA. The D gene is left open where the match is weak. The size field is filled for only some rows; it gives once, few, many or a size class.

clone_size: few
j_call: TRBJ2-1
v_call: TRBV20-1
d_call: TRBD1
cdr3_aa: CSARDRREFF
cdr3_nt: TGCAGTGCTCGGGACAGGCGAGAGTTCTTC

clone_size: .
j_call: TRBJ1-1
v_call: TRBV20-1
d_call: .
cdr3_aa: CSARKAGTSNTEAFF
cdr3_nt: TGCAGTGCTAGAAAGGCGGGGACTTCGAACACTGAAGCTTTCTTT

clone_size: .
j_call: TRBJ2-1
v_call: TRBV20-1
d_call: TRBD2
cdr3_aa: CSADGTSGPYNEQFF
cdr3_nt: TGCAGTGCTGATGGGACTAGCGGACCCTACAATGAGCAGTTCTTC

clone_size: .
j_call: TRBJ2-2
v_call: TRBV11-2
d_call: .
cdr3_aa: CASSWGSGTVTGELFF
cdr3_nt: TGTGCCAGCAGCTGGGGGTCGGGTACAGTCACCGGGGAGCTGTTTTTT

clone_size: .
j_call: TRBJ1-6
v_call: TRBV15
d_call: TRBD1
cdr3_aa: CATSRQGGSSPLHF
cdr3_nt: TGTGCCACCAGCAGACAGGGGGGCAGTTCACCCCTCCACTTT

clone_size: .
j_call: TRBJ1-6
v_call: TRBV15
d_call: .
cdr3_aa: CATSDRQTLSPLHF
cdr3_nt: TGTGCCACCAGCGATCGACAGACCCTTTCACCCCTCCACTTT

clone_size: few
j_call: TRBJ1-1
v_call: TRBV12-3/TRBV12-4
d_call: .
cdr3_aa: CASSLRTVNTEAFF
cdr3_nt: TGTGCCAGCAGTTTAAGGACGGTGAACACTGAAGCTTTCTTT

clone_size: few
j_call: TRBJ2-3
v_call: TRBV20-1
d_call: .
cdr3_aa: CSARAGTKTDTQYF
cdr3_nt: TGCAGTGCTAGAGCCGGGACGAAGACAGATACGCAGTATTTT

clone_size: many
j_call: TRBJ1-5
v_call: TRBV9
d_call: .
cdr3_aa: CASSVDGGSNQPQHF
cdr3_nt: TGTGCCAGCAGCGTAGATGGCGGTAGCAATCAGCCCCAGCATTTT

clone_size: .
j_call: TRBJ1-1
v_call: TRBV3-1
d_call: .
cdr3_aa: CASSQVGTGSKAFF
cdr3_nt: TGTGCCAGCAGCCAAGTCGGGACGGGATCCAAAGCTTTCTTT

clone_size: .
j_call: TRBJ2-2
v_call: TRBV18
d_call: TRBD2
cdr3_aa: CASSPPMAGATGELFF
cdr3_nt: TGTGCCAGCTCACCACCTATGGCGGGAGCCACCGGGGAGCTGTTTTTT

clone_size: few
j_call: TRBJ2-1
v_call: TRBV20-1
d_call: TRBD2
cdr3_aa: CSARSPGTSGYNEQFF
cdr3_nt: TGCAGTGCTAGGTCCCCCGGGACTAGCGGCTACAATGAGCAGTTCTTC

clone_size: .
j_call: TRBJ1-1
v_call: TRBV29-1
d_call: .
cdr3_aa: CSLMNTEAFF
cdr3_nt: TGCAGCTTAATGAACACTGAAGCTTTCTTT

clone_size: .
j_call: TRBJ1-5
v_call: TRBV12-3/TRBV12-4
d_call: .
cdr3_aa: CASSPLGANNQPQHF
cdr3_nt: TGTGCCAGCAGTCCCCTGGGGGCAAACAATCAGCCCCAGCATTTT

clone_size: .
j_call: TRBJ1-3
v_call: TRBV3-1
d_call: .
cdr3_aa: CASSQDHDLSGNTIYF
cdr3_nt: TGTGCCAGCAGCCAAGACCATGACCTCTCTGGAAACACCATATATTTT

clone_size: .
j_call: TRBJ2-1
v_call: TRBV28
d_call: .
cdr3_aa: CASSLPTVRQFF
cdr3_nt: TGTGCCAGCAGTTTACCCACGGTGCGGCAGTTCTTC

clone_size: few
j_call: TRBJ1-2
v_call: TRBV20-1
d_call: .
cdr3_aa: CSARDPGLLNGYTF
cdr3_nt: TGCAGTGCTAGAGATCCAGGGCTTCTCAATGGCTACACCTTC

clone_size: .
j_call: TRBJ1-5
v_call: TRBV6-1
d_call: TRBD1
cdr3_aa: CASSLGQQPGNQPQHF
cdr3_nt: TGTGCCAGCAGCCTGGGACAGCAGCCGGGCAATCAGCCCCAGCATTTT

clone_size: .
j_call: TRBJ1-2
v_call: TRBV30
d_call: .
cdr3_aa: CAWTPSTEGQGYTF
cdr3_nt: TGTGCCTGGACCCCATCAACGGAGGGCCAAGGCTACACCTTC

clone_size: .
j_call: TRBJ1-2
v_call: TRBV7-9
d_call: .
cdr3_aa: CASSSGRGYTF
cdr3_nt: TGTGCCAGCAGCTCCGGACGTGGCTACACCTTC

clone_size: once
j_call: TRBJ2-2
v_call: TRBV4-3
d_call: .
cdr3_aa: CASSQRVAGELFF
cdr3_nt: TGCGCCAGCAGCCAACGGGTGGCCGGGGAGCTGTTTTTT

clone_size: .
j_call: TRBJ1-1
v_call: TRBV10-3
d_call: TRBD1
cdr3_aa: CAISDPKGADTEAFF
cdr3_nt: TGTGCCATCAGTGACCCCAAGGGGGCGGACACTGAAGCTTTCTTT

clone_size: .
j_call: TRBJ2-7
v_call: TRBV7-2
d_call: .
cdr3_aa: CASSLVLNMATGSEQYF
cdr3_nt: TGTGCCAGCAGCTTAGTTTTGAACATGGCCACCGGGTCCGAGCAGTACTTC

clone_size: many
j_call: TRBJ2-6
v_call: TRBV5-1
d_call: .
cdr3_aa: CASSLDGSGANVLTF
cdr3_nt: TGTGCCAGCAGCTTGGACGGGTCTGGGGCCAACGTCCTGACTTTC

clone_size: few
j_call: TRBJ1-2
v_call: TRBV30
d_call: .
cdr3_aa: CAWGIEVGGYGYTF
cdr3_nt: TGTGCCTGGGGAATAGAAGTGGGTGGCTATGGCTACACCTTC

clone_size: once
j_call: TRBJ2-7
v_call: TRBV20-1
d_call: TRBD2
cdr3_aa: CSATNLAGSYEQYF
cdr3_nt: TGCAGTGCTACTAATCTAGCGGGCTCCTACGAGCAGTACTTC

clone_size: .
j_call: TRBJ1-6
v_call: TRBV4-1
d_call: .
cdr3_aa: CASSHLERGWDSPLHF
cdr3_nt: TGCGCCAGCAGCCACCTTGAGAGGGGGTGGGATTCACCCCTCCACTTT

clone_size: few
j_call: TRBJ2-5
v_call: TRBV27
d_call: .
cdr3_aa: CASSLSSWETQYF
cdr3_nt: TGTGCCAGCAGTTTGAGTAGTTGGGAGACCCAGTACTTC

clone_size: .
j_call: TRBJ2-7
v_call: TRBV6-1
d_call: .
cdr3_aa: CASFKPGQSYEQYF
cdr3_nt: TGTGCCAGCTTTAAACCCGGACAGTCCTACGAGCAGTACTTC

clone_size: few
j_call: TRBJ2-2
v_call: TRBV7-3
d_call: .
cdr3_aa: CASSGLPNTGELFF
cdr3_nt: TGTGCCAGCAGTGGACTCCCGAACACCGGGGAGCTGTTTTTT

clone_size: few
j_call: TRBJ1-1
v_call: TRBV6-5
d_call: .
cdr3_aa: CASSYWGSEAFF
cdr3_nt: TGTGCCAGCAGTTACTGGGGCTCTGAAGCTTTCTTT

clone_size: few
j_call: TRBJ2-1
v_call: TRBV29-1
d_call: .
cdr3_aa: CSVESRAAYNEQFF
cdr3_nt: TGCAGCGTTGAAAGCAGGGCGGCCTACAATGAGCAGTTCTTC

clone_size: few
j_call: TRBJ1-1
v_call: TRBV25-1
d_call: .
cdr3_aa: CASSEGGTEAFF
cdr3_nt: TGTGCCAGCAGTGAGGGGGGGACTGAAGCTTTCTTT

clone_size: .
j_call: TRBJ2-5
v_call: TRBV19
d_call: .
cdr3_aa: CASSERNGETQYF
cdr3_nt: TGTGCCAGTAGTGAGCGAAACGGCGAGACCCAGTACTTC

clone_size: .
j_call: TRBJ1-2
v_call: TRBV7-9
d_call: .
cdr3_aa: CASSSFGDGYTF
cdr3_nt: TGTGCCAGCAGCTCCTTTGGGGATGGCTACACCTTC

clone_size: once
j_call: TRBJ2-4
v_call: TRBV7-2
d_call: .
cdr3_aa: CASSPSYVQGNIQYF
cdr3_nt: TGTGCCAGCAGCCCTAGTTACGTCCAGGGAAACATTCAGTACTTC

clone_size: .
j_call: TRBJ1-1
v_call: TRBV29-1
d_call: .
cdr3_aa: CSVGDLNTEAFF
cdr3_nt: TGCAGCGTTGGAGACCTGAACACTGAAGCTTTCTTT

clone_size: .
j_call: TRBJ1-4
v_call: TRBV29-1
d_call: .
cdr3_aa: CSVSDGEKLFF
cdr3_nt: TGCAGCGTTTCGGACGGTGAAAAACTGTTTTTT

clone_size: .
j_call: TRBJ2-1
v_call: TRBV7-9
d_call: .
cdr3_aa: CASSLAGRLDEQFF
cdr3_nt: TGTGCCAGCAGCTTAGCGGGACGTTTGGATGAGCAGTTCTTC